This TCR beta chain was identified during a study of control samples from healthy donors and cancer patients. The ends were cut back, 8 bases at V and 0 bases at J, with 10 bases in the middle. This CDR3 has 13 residues. Germline-derived CDR1 and CDR2 are WNHNN and SYGVQD (reference sequence). The table came from immunoSEQ multiplex PCR; TCRdb's copy has only in-frame clones and leaves some out. Among 110,000 to 150,000 clones listed, 85% to 95% were seen once. V usage is TRBV10-1 and J usage is TRBJ1-1, with D unresolved. What was sequenced was PBMCs. The TCR sequence derives from a man aged 55 to 69 with colorectal cancer. The CDR3, as DNA: TGCGCCAGCGCGGACGGACTGAACACTGAAGCTTTCTTT. Amino acids: CASADGLNTEAFF.